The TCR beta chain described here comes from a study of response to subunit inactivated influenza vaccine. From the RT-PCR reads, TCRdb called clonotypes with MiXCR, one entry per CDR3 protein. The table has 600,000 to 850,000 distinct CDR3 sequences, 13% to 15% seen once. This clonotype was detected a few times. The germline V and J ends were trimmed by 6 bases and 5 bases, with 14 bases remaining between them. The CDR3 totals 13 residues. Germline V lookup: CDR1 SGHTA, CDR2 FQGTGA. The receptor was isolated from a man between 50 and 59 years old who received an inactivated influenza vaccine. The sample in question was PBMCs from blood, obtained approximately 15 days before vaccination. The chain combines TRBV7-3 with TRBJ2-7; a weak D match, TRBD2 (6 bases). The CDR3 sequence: CASSPRGGDEQYF. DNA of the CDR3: TGTGCCAGCAGTCCCCGGGGCGGGGACGAGCAGTACTTC.